This TCR beta chain is from a study of identical twins. This clonotype was seen only a few times. The target antigen is unknown. Study results and caveats: Sharing of beta out-of-frame sequences by twins showed a weaker excess. The conclusions drew on cross-sectional statistical analysis instead of tracking the same donors.

Carrying unique molecular identifiers, the cDNA also gained a universal primer site through template switching. TCRdb re-called the 5' RACE reads through MiXCR, storing one row per CDR3 protein. The table includes around 960,000 distinct CDR3 sequences, 9% to 15% detected once. Among all donors, each was a healthy Caucasian. V lost 3 bases and J lost 4; bases outside the gene matches: 8. The CDR3 contains 15 residues. This sample also belongs to another study, concerning yellow fever vaccine responses in identical twins.

The rearrangement joins TRBV12-3 or TRBV12-4 to TRBJ2-7; 8 bases map to TRBD2. This sequence was found in a woman younger than 30 in good health. The sample taken for sequencing was PBMCs. This CDR3 reads CASSLAGGSEYEQYF. Here the CDR3 DNA reads TGTGCCAGCAGTTTGGCGGGAGGTTCGGAATACGAGCAGTACTTC.